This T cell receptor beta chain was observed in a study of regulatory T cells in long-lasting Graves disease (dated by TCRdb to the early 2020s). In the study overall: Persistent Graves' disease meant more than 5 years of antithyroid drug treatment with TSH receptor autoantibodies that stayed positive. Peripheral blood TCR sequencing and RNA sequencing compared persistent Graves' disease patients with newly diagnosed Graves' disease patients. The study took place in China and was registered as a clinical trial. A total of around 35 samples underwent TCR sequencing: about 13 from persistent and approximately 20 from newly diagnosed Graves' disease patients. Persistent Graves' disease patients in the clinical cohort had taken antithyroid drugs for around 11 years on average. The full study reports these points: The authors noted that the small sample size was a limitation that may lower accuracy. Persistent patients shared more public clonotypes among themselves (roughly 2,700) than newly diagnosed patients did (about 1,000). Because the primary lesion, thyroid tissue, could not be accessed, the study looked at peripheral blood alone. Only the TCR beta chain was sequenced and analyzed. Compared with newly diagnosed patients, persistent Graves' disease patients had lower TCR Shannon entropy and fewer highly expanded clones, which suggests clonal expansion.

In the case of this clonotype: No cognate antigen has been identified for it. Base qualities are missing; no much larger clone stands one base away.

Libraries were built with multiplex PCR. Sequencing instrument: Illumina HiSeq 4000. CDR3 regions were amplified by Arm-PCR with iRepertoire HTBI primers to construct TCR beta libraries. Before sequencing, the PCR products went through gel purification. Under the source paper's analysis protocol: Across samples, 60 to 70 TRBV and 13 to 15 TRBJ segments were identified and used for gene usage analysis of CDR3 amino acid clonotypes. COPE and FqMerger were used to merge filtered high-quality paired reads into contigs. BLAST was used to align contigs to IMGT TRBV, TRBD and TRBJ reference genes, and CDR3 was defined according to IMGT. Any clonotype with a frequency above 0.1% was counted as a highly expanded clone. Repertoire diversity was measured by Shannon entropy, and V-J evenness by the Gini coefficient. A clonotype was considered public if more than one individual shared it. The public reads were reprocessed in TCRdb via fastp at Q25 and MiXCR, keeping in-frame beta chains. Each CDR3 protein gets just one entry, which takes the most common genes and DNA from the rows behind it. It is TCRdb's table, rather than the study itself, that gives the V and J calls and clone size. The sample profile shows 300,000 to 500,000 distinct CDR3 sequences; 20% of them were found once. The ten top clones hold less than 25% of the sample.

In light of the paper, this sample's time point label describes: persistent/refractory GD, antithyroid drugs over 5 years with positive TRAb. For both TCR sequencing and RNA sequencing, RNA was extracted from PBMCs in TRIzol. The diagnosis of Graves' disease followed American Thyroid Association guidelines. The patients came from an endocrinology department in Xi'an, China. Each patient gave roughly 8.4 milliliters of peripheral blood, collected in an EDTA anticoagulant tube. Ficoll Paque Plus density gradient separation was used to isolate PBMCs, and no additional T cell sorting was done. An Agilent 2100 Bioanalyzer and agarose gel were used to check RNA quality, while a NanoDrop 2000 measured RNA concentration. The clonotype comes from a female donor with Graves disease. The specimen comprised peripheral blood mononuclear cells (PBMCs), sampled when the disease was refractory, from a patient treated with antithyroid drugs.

The sequenced DNA is TGTGCCAGCAGCTTAGACAGAGATGAGCAGTTCTTC. This encodes CASSLDRDEQFF. The sequence links TRBV11-3 to TRBJ2-5; the D gene cannot be resolved reliably. The J call is in doubt because the DNA end fits TRBJ2-1 better. The CDR3, from cysteine to phenylalanine, totals 12 residues. The only DNA kept is the CDR3, 36 bases in frame from the first base. CDR1 and CDR2, looked up from the germline V gene, are SGHNT and YENEEA.